This T cell receptor (beta chain) was identified in a study of T-cell memory formation after mild COVID-19. Whole-study findings and limits: Some clones that responded were present in memory (sampled pre-infection), which suggests cross-reactive memory joined.

The V and J ends lost 1 base and 10 bases, in that order; junction bases with no gene match: 9. The germline gives CDR1 SGHVS, CDR2 FQNEAQ. The CDR3 is made up of 14 amino acids. TCRdb called the 5' RACE reads again in MiXCR, with one record for every CDR3 protein. The top ten hold under 25% of the sample, which has just over 350,000 distinct CDR3 sequences, around 15% seen once. For this clonotype: Its specificity is not known.

The chain recombines TRBV7-8 with TRBJ1-1, with 7 bases lining up with TRBD1. The clonotype was recovered from a man younger than 30 who had mild COVID-19 (a few samples of this study predate the infection). Cell type and time point are not known. The sequenced sample was PBMCs or a T cell subset sorted from them (not recorded which). CDR3 in DNA: TGTGCCAGCAGCTTAGAAAGGACAGGACGTACAGCTTTCTTT. Amino acids: CASSLERTGRTAFF. The full variable domain, with the rest looked up from reference TRBV7-8 and TRBJ1-1, is GAGVSQSPRYKVAKRGQDVALRCDPISGHVSLFWYQQALGQGPEFLTYFQNEAQLDKSGLPSDRFFAERPEGSVSTLKIQRTQQEDSAVYLCASSLERTGRTAFFGQGTRLTVV.